This T cell receptor beta chain was found in a study of cytomegalovirus exposure and HLA in healthy donors. This clone was detected only once. The junction does not match germline at one end; this may be a read error. The V gene's germline CDR1 is SNHLY and CDR2 FYNNEI. The CDR3 has 15 residues. PCR primers comprised 60 Vbeta and 13 Jbeta primers. Produced via immunoSEQ multiplex PCR; TCRdb's table is partial and in-frame only. The sample comprises approximately 100,000 clones, 85% of which are singletons, and less than 8% rests with the top ten. The sequence derives from a man aged 40-55 years in good health and CMV-seropositive. The chain joins TRBV2 to TRBJ1-6; possibly TRBD1 for D (6 bases). Source material: PBMCs. CDR3 DNA sequence: TGTGCCAGCAGTCAAGCACCGGGACAAAATTCACCCCTCCACTTT. Its translation: CASSQAPGQNSPLHF.